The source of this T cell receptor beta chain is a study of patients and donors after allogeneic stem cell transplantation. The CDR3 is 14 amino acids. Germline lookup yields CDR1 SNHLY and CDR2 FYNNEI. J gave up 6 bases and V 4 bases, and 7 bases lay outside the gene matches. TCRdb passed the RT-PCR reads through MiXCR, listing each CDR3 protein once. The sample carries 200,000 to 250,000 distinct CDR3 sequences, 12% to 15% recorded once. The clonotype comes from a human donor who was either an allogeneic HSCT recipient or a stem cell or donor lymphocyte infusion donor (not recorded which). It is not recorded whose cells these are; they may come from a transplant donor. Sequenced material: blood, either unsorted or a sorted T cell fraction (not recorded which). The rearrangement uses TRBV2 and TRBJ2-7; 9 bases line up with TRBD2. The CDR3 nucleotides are TGTGCCAGCAGTGGGGGCGGGGGGGAAGTCGAGCAGTACTTC. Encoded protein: CASSGGGGEVEQYF. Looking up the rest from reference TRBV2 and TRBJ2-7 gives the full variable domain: EPEVTQTPSHQVTQMGQEVILRCVPISNHLYFYWYRQILGQKVEFLVSFYNNEISEKSEIFDDQFSVERPDGSNFTLKIRSTKLEDSAMYFCASSGGGGEVEQYFGPGTRLTVT.